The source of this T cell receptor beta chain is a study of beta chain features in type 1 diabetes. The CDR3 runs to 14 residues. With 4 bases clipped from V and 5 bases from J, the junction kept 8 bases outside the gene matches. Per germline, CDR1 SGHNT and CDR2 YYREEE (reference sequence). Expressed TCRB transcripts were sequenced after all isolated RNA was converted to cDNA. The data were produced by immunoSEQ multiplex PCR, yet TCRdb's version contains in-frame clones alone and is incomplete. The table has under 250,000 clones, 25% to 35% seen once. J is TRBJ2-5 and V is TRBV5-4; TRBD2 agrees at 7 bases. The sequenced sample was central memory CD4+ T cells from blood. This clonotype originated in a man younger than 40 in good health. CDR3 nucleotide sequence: TGTGCCAGCAGCGCAAGCGGGGTCCGGGAGACCCAGTACTTC. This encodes CASSASGVRETQYF.